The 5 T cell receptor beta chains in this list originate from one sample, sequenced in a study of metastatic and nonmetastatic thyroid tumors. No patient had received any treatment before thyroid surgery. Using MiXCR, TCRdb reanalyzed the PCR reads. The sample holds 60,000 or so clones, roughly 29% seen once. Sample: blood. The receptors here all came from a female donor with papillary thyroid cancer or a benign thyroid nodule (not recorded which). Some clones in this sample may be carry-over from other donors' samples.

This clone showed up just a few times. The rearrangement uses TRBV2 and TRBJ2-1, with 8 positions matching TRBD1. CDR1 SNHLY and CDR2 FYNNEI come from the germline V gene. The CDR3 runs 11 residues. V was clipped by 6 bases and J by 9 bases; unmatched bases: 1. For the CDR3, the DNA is TGTGCCAGCAGGACAGGGGCTGAGCAGTTCTTC. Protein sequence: CASRTGAEQFF.

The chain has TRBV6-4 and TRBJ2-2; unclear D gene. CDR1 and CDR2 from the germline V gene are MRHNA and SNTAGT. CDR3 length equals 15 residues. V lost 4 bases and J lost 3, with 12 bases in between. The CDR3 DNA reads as TGTGCCAGCAGTGCCCTCGGCGGCGACACCGGGGAGCTGTTTTTT. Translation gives CASSALGGDTGELFF.

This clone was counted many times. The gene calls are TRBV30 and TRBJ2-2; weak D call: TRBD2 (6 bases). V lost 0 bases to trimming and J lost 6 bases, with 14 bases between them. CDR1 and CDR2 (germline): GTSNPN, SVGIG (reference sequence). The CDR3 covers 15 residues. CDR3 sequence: CAWSVSGRWAGELFF. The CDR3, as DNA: TGTGCCTGGAGTGTTTCCGGGAGATGGGCCGGGGAGCTGTTTTTT.

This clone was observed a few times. DNA for the CDR3: TGTGCCAGCAGTTTGGACAGGGGGTATTACTATGGCTACACCTTC. Its translation: CASSLDRGYYYGYTF. The chain carries TRBV6-5 and TRBJ1-2; 10 bases fit TRBD1. The J segment lost 3 bases and the V segment lost 4 bases, leaving 5 bases of the junction unmatched. The CDR3 covers 15 residues. CDR1 is MNHEY and CDR2 is SVGAGI in the germline V gene.

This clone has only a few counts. CDR3 sequence: CASSPGTGGVEQYF. The CDR3 DNA is TGTGCCAGCAGTCCCGGGACAGGGGGAGTCGAGCAGTACTTC. V is TRBV28 and J is TRBJ2-7, with 11 nucleotides matching TRBD1. This CDR3 region has 14 residues. Germline trimming cut 5 bases from V and 6 bases from J; bases unmatched to any gene: 6. Germline CDR1 is MDHEN and CDR2 is SYDVKM.